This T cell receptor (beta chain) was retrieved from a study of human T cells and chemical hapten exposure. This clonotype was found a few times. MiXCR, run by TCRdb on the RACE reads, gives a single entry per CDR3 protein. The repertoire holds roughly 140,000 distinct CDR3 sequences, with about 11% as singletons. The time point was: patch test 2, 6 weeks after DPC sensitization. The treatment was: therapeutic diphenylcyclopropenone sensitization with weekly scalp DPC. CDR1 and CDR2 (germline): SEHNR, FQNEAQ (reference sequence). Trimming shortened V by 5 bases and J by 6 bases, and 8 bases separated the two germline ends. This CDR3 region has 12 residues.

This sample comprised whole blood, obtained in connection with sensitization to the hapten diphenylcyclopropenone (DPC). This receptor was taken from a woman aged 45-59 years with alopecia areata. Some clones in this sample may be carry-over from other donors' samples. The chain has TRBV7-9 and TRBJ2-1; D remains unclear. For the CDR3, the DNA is TGTGCCAGCAGCACCGACATCAATGAGCAGTTCTTC. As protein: CASSTDINEQFF.